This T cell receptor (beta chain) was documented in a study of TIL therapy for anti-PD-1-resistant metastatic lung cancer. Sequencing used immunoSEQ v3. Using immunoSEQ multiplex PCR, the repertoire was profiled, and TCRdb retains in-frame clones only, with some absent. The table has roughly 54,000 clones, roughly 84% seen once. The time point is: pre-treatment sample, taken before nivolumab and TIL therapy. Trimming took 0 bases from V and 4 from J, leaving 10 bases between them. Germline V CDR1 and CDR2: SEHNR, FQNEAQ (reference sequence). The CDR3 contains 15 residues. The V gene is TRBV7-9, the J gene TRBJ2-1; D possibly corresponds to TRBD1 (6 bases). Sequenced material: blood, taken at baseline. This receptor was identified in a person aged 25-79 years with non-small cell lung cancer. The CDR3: CASSLAQGTYNEQFF. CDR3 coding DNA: TGTGCCAGCAGCTTAGCTCAGGGGACGTACAATGAGCAGTTCTTC.